This entry lists 7 T cell receptor beta chains sequenced from one sample in a study of Tregs in tolerant kidney transplant recipients (dated by TCRdb to the late 2010s). The protocol used for the library was the immunoSEQ multiplex PCR assay. The table comes from immuneACCESS by way of TCRdb, which keeps in-frame sequences with V and J called. Part of the clones is missing from these tables; in studies checked, under half for an unresolved V gene and the rest for unknown reasons. The sample contains about 61,000 clones, 80% to 90% of them found a single time. The ten largest clones take up roughly 2.2% of the sample. The time point label here, explained by the study, means: blood sample drawn before combined kidney and bone marrow transplant. The specimen was Tregs from blood, collected before the transplant. Receptor source: a human donor who received a combined kidney and bone marrow transplant.

V gene TRBV6-6 combines with J gene TRBJ1-2, with no clear D. Looked up from germline, CDR1 is MNHNY and CDR2 is SVGAGI (reference sequence). V was trimmed by 4 bases and J by 5 bases, leaving 8 bases between them. This CDR3 is built from 12 residues. The CDR3 DNA sequence: TGTGCCAGCAGTTCTCAAGCTTATGGCTACACCTTC. Protein sequence: CASSSQAYGYTF.

This clone came up once. The V call is TRBV27, the J call TRBJ1-2; tentatively, D is TRBD1 (5 bases). This CDR3 has 14 residues. CDR1 and CDR2 (germline): MNHEY, SMNVEV (reference sequence). Trimming left V 7 bases short and J 8 bases short, with 20 bases between. The CDR3: CASTQVGNWYGYTF. The CDR3 DNA reads as TGTGCCAGCACACAGGTGGGGAACTGGTACGGCTACACCTTC.

The chain recombines TRBV2 with TRBJ2-7; 9 bases agree with TRBD1. This CDR3 is 14 amino acids long. With V trimmed by 3 bases and J by 6 bases, 6 bases remained unmatched. Germline CDR1 SNHLY, CDR2 FYNNEI. The CDR3 DNA is TGTGCCAGCAGTGAGCGACAGGGGGGGCGCGAGCAGTACTTC. Its protein product is CASSERQGGREQYF.

This chain uses TRBV5-1 with TRBJ2-7; 7 bases agree with TRBD1. The V gene end was trimmed by 0 bases and the J gene end by 3 bases; junction bases not matched to a gene: 3. This CDR3 has 14 residues. The germline gives CDR1 SGHRS, CDR2 YFSETQ. The CDR3 region has the DNA TGCGCCAGCAGCTTGGCCAGGGGGTTCTACGAGCAGTACTTC. This translates into CASSLARGFYEQYF.

The V gene is TRBV25-1, the J gene TRBJ1-6; possible D gene TRBD1, 5 bases. V lost 1 base and J lost 7, with 14 bases in between. The CDR3 sequence is 16 residues long. The V gene's germline CDR1 is MGHDK and CDR2 SYGVNS. The CDR3 bases are TGTGCCAGCAGTGAATCCGGGGCAAGACTAAATTCACCCCTCCACTTT. This gives the protein CASSESGARLNSPLHF. The whole variable domain, remainder taken from reference TRBV25-1 and TRBJ1-6, is EADIYQTPRYLVIGTGKKITLECSQTMGHDKMYWYQQDPGMELHLIHYSYGVNSTEKGDLSSESTVSRIRTEHFPLTLESARPSHTSQYLCASSESGARLNSPLHFGNGTRLTVT.

Worth noting for this clone: One end of the junction does not line up with germline, which may come from a read error. This chain uses TRBV28 with TRBJ2-1; 8 nucleotides agree with TRBD2. There are 11 residues in the CDR3. Per the germline V gene, CDR1 is MDHEN and CDR2 is SYDVKM. The CDR3 sequence: CASSSWREELF. CDR3 DNA sequence: TGTGCCAGCAGTTCTTGGCGGGAGGAGCTCTTC. Together with reference TRBV28 and TRBJ2-1, the CDR3 gives the full variable domain: DVKVTQSSRYLVKRTGEKVFLECVQDMDHENMFWYRQDPGLGLRLIYFSYDVKMKEKGDIPEGYSVSREKKERFSLILESASTNQTSMYLCASSSWREELFGPGTRLTVL.

The V and J genes are TRBV6-5 and TRBJ2-3, with TRBD2 as a possible D gene (5 bases). From germline, CDR1 is MNHEY and CDR2 SVGAGI. V gave up 2 bases and J gave up 5 bases, with 14 bases separating them. The CDR3 is 15 residues long. The DNA for the CDR3 is TGTGCCAGCAGTTACCGCGGACTCACTGGAGATACGCAGTATTTT. Amino acid sequence: CASSYRGLTGDTQYF.